This T cell receptor beta chain comes out of a study of blood T cells in healthy people across ages. Study findings and constraints: While age rose, TCR beta diversity per million T cells dropped in a roughly linear way.

Isolation yielded PBMCs, at least 7 million per sample, in every case. Combining a sample-barcoded 5' primer with a J-beta primer mix, a second PCR ran for about 7 to 12 cycles. TCRdb called the 5' RACE reads again in MiXCR, with one record for every CDR3 protein. The repertoire holds about 640,000 distinct CDR3 sequences, approximately 59% seen once, with approximately 37% in the top ten. As to this clonotype: Its antigen is unknown.

The trim removed 1 base at V and 9 bases at J, leaving 3 bases unmatched. Germline V gives CDR1 SGHTA, CDR2 FQGNSA. CDR3 length: 13 residues. The clonotype was recovered from a man aged 60 to 69 in good health. Sequencing used blood. The chain is built from TRBV7-2 and TRBJ2-1; 7 positions agree with TRBD1. The DNA of the CDR3 is TGTGCCAGCAGCTTAGATAGGGGGCGTGAGCAGTTCTTC. Its translation is CASSLDRGREQFF.